This TCR beta chain appears in the sequencing data of a study of cytomegalovirus exposure and HLA in healthy donors. The CDR3 spans 15 residues. The ends lost 5 bases at V and 1 base at J; junction bases unmatched: 4. In germline, CDR1 is SGHVS, CDR2 FQNEAQ. The sample holds a few counts of this clone. Its cognate antigen is unknown. The PCR used 60 Vbeta and 13 Jbeta primers. The protocol was immunoSEQ multiplex PCR, while the TCRdb copy is restricted to in-frame clones and leaves out a portion. The sample lists fewer than 200,000 clones, around 77% occurring once. Study-wide results and limits: The study listed about 150 cytomegalovirus-associated TCR beta chains. Clonal expansion, a later analysis showed, was greater in HLA-associated TCR beta chains than in equally common others.

The V call is TRBV7-8, the J call TRBJ2-2; 7 nucleotides match TRBD2. The source is a man between 60 and 75 years old in good health and CMV-seronegative. Sequenced material: PBMCs. The CDR3 nucleotides read TGTGCCAGCAGCCTGAGCGGGGTGAACACCGGGGAGCTGTTTTTT. It codes for CASSLSGVNTGELFF.